The rows below give T cell receptor beta chains drawn from one sample of a study of CD8+ T cells in alopecia areata. Repertoires were generated with immunoSEQ multiplex PCR, while TCRdb's copy carries only in-frame clones and drops some. Of hundreds of thousands of clones listed, around 66% were seen once; the top ten hold 1.2%. The sample in question was CD4+ T cells sorted from blood, obtained at approximately week 42, from a patient treated with tofacitinib. The receptors were sampled from a human donor with alopecia areata. CDR3s include the opening cysteine and the closing phenylalanine or tryptophan. A D gene is named only where the DNA matches it firmly. Only some rows state a clone size, as once, few, many or a class for expanded clones.

D gene | J gene | V gene | clone size | CDR3 protein | CDR3 DNA
NA | TRBJ2-3 | TRBV2 | NA | CASRSGASDTQYF | TGTGCCAGCCGGTCCGGGGCATCAGATACGCAGTATTTT
NA | TRBJ2-7 | TRBV5-1 | NA | CASRPDSSYEQYF | TGCGCCAGCAGACCCGACAGTTCCTACGAGCAGTACTTC
NA | TRBJ1-2 | TRBV27 | NA | CASSLRGIYGYTF | TGTGCCAGCAGTTTACGGGGTATTTATGGCTACACCTTC
TRBD2 | TRBJ2-5 | TRBV5-1 | NA | CASSISGTSGAETQYF | TGCGCCAGCAGCATCTCCGGGACTAGCGGGGCAGAGACCCAGTACTTC
TRBD2 | TRBJ2-2 | TRBV28 | NA | CASSGLSGVTGELFF | TGTGCCAGCAGTGGACTTAGCGGGGTCACCGGGGAGCTGTTTTTT
NA | TRBJ1-2 | TRBV15 | NA | CATSDRQSNYGYTF | TGTGCCACCAGCGACAGACAATCTAACTATGGCTACACCTTC
NA | TRBJ2-1 | TRBV29-1 | NA | CSVAHRVGEQFF | TGCAGCGTGGCTCACAGGGTTGGCGAGCAGTTCTTC
TRBD2 | TRBJ2-1 | TRBV7-2 | NA | CASSLVGTSGYNEQFF | TGTGCCAGCAGCTTAGTCGGGACTAGCGGCTACAATGAGCAGTTCTTC
NA | TRBJ2-3 | TRBV7-2 | NA | CASESEATPDTQYF | TGTGCCAGCGAGAGTGAGGCCACACCAGATACGCAGTATTTT
TRBD1 | TRBJ1-2 | TRBV2 | once | CASSYGQGVGGYTF | TGTGCCAGCAGCTACGGACAGGGGGTAGGAGGCTACACCTTC
NA | TRBJ2-7 | TRBV4-3 | NA | CASSQDMSYEQYF | TGCGCCAGCAGCCAAGATATGTCTTACGAGCAGTACTTC
NA | TRBJ2-3 | TRBV25-1 | NA | CASSEGVRGTSTDTQYF | TGTGCCAGCAGTGAGGGTGTCAGGGGGACTAGCACAGATACGCAGTATTTT
NA | TRBJ1-6 | TRBV7-8 | NA | CASSFTGFGSPLHF | TGTGCCAGCAGCTTCACAGGGTTTGGTTCACCCCTCCACTTT
NA | TRBJ2-1 | TRBV2 | NA | CASRTDYSYNEQFF | TGTGCCAGCAGGACGGACTACTCCTACAATGAGCAGTTCTTC
NA | TRBJ2-7 | TRBV10-3 | few | CAISPQGEEQYF | TGTGCCATCAGCCCGCAGGGAGAGGAGCAGTACTTC
NA | TRBJ2-3 | TRBV29-1 | NA | CSVERDQFTDTQYF | TGCAGCGTTGAACGGGATCAGTTCACAGATACGCAGTATTTT
NA | TRBJ2-1 | TRBV7-9 | NA | CASSPQNEQFF | TGTGCCAGCAGCCCTCAAAATGAGCAGTTCTTC
NA | TRBJ2-5 | TRBV14 | once | CASSAGGNGLRETQYF | TGTGCCAGCAGCGCCGGAGGCAACGGATTGAGAGAGACCCAGTACTTC
NA | TRBJ1-2 | TRBV29-1 | NA | CSVESGPGDGYTF | TGCAGCGTTGAGTCAGGGCCAGGCGACGGCTACACCTTC
NA | TRBJ2-1 | TRBV5-5 | few | CASSFQPSGRNEQFF | TGTGCCAGCAGCTTCCAGCCCTCGGGACGAAATGAGCAGTTCTTC
TRBD1 | TRBJ2-7 | TRBV2 | NA | CASDSFKGAGVSYEQYF | TGTGCCAGCGACAGTTTCAAGGGGGCTGGAGTATCGTACGAGCAGTACTTC
NA | TRBJ2-7 | TRBV6-6 | NA | CASSYVPRDSYEQYF | TGTGCCAGCAGTTACGTCCCGAGGGATTCCTACGAGCAGTACTTC
NA | TRBJ1-6 | TRBV5-1 | few | CASSPGQPNSPLHF | TGCGCCAGCAGCCCCGGACAGCCGAATTCACCCCTCCACTTT
TRBD1 | TRBJ1-6 | TRBV15 | once | CATSRAEQGANSPLHF | TGTGCCACCAGCAGAGCAGAACAGGGGGCAAATTCACCCCTCCACTTT
NA | TRBJ1-4 | TRBV15 | NA | CATSRDSAGAREKLFF | TGTGCCACCAGCAGAGATTCGGCGGGGGCGCGTGAAAAACTGTTTTTT
NA | TRBJ1-1 | TRBV29-1 | NA | CSVARLLNTEAFF | TGCAGCGTTGCCCGACTACTGAACACTGAAGCTTTCTTT
TRBD1 | TRBJ2-7 | TRBV14 | few | CASSRDRGYEQYF | TGTGCCAGCAGCCGGGACAGGGGTTACGAGCAGTACTTC
TRBD1 | TRBJ2-3 | TRBV19 | NA | CASSSPGGVSTQYF | TGTGCCAGTAGTTCCCCAGGGGGCGTGAGTACGCAGTATTTT
NA | TRBJ1-2 | TRBV6-5 | once | CASSSGNYGYTF | TGTGCCAGCAGTTCGGGTAACTATGGCTACACCTTC
TRBD2 | TRBJ2-7 | TRBV6-6 | NA | CASTPFAGVSYEQYF | TGTGCCAGCACTCCTTTCGCGGGAGTGTCCTACGAGCAGTACTTC
NA | TRBJ2-1 | TRBV7-9 | NA | CASSFDEPGHTFYNEQFF | TGTGCCAGCAGCTTCGACGAACCGGGACATACATTCTACAATGAGCAGTTCTTC
NA | TRBJ1-2 | TRBV27 | once | CASSSGLTGYTF | TGTGCCAGCAGTTCCGGACTTACAGGCTACACCTTC
TRBD2 | TRBJ2-3 | TRBV29-1 | NA | CSVEGRGGTDTQYF | TGCAGCGTTGAAGGGCGGGGGGGCACAGATACGCAGTATTTT
NA | TRBJ2-3 | TRBV28 | once | CASSQTLGADTQYF | TGTGCCAGCAGCCAGACCTTGGGGGCAGATACGCAGTATTTT
NA | TRBJ1-6 | TRBV5-1 | once | CASSSDLQNSPLHF | TGCGCCAGCAGCTCGGACCTTCAGAATTCACCCCTCCACTTT
NA | TRBJ1-5 | TRBV19 | NA | CASSSGILSNQPQHF | TGTGCCAGTAGTTCAGGGATTTTAAGCAATCAGCCCCAGCATTTT
NA | TRBJ1-4 | TRBV30 | NA | CAWSEAQEKLFF | TGTGCCTGGAGTGAAGCGCAGGAAAAACTGTTTTTT
TRBD1 | TRBJ2-1 | TRBV15 | NA | CATSPDRAKSNEQFF | TGTGCCACCAGCCCGGACAGGGCAAAAAGTAATGAGCAGTTCTTC
TRBD1 | TRBJ1-2 | TRBV5-1 | medium-sized | CASSLAGGYGYTF | TGCGCCAGCAGCTTGGCAGGGGGCTATGGCTACACCTTC
NA | TRBJ2-1 | TRBV4-1 | NA | CASSQVDLGSYNEQFF | TGCGCCAGCAGCCAAGTGGATTTAGGCTCCTACAATGAGCAGTTCTTC
NA | TRBJ1-1 | TRBV5-1 | NA | CASTREPGENTEAFF | TGCGCCAGCACCCGGGAGCCTGGGGAGAACACTGAAGCTTTCTTT
NA | TRBJ2-1 | TRBV15 | NA | CATSRGTDAEQFF | TGTGCCACCAGCAGAGGGACGGATGCGGAGCAGTTCTTC